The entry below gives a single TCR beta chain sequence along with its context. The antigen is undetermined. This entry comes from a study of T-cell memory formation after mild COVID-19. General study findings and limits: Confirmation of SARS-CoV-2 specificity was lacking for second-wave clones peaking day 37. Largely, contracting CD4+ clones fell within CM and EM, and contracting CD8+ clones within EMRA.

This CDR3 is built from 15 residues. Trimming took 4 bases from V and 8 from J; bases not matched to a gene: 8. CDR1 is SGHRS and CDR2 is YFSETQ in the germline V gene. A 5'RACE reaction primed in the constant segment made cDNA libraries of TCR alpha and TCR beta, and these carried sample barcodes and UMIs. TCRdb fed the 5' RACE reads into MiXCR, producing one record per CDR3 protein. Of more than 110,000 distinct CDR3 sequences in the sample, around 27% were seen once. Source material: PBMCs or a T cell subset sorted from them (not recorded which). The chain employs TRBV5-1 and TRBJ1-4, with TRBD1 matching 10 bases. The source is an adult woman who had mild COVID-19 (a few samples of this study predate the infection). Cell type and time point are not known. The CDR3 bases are TGCGCCAGCAGCCCCGGGACAGGGGTTCGCGAAAAACTGTTTTTT. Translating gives CASSPGTGVREKLFF.